The clone carrying this T cell receptor (beta chain) has at least ten counts. This sample was taken from a study of metastatic and nonmetastatic thyroid tumors. From the PCR reads, TCRdb re-called clones with MiXCR. The profile shows about 19,000 clones, approximately 15% of them singletons. The CDR3 covers 16 residues. V was cut by 5 bases and J by 0 bases, with 14 bases left in between. Every patient was untreated before thyroid surgery. This clonotype was sampled from a male donor with papillary thyroid cancer or a benign thyroid nodule (not recorded which). Some clones in this sample may be carry-over from other donors' samples. Sequencing used blood. This sequence joins TRBV12-3 or TRBV12-4 and TRBJ2-4, with a tentative D call TRBD1 (6 bases). The CDR3 loop reads CASSRTGQKAKNIQYF. In nucleotides, the CDR3 is TGTGCCAGCAGTCGAACGGGACAAAAAGCCAAAAACATTCAGTACTTC.